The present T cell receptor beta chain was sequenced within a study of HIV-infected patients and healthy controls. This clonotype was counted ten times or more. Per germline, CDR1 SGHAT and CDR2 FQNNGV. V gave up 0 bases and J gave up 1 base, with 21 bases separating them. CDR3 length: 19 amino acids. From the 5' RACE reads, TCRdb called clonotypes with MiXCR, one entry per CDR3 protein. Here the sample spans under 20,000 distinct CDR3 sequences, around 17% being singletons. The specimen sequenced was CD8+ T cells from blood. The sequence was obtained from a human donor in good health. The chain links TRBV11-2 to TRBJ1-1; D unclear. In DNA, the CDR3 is TGTGCCAGCAGCTTAGAGAAAGAAAGAACCGGACCGCCGAACACTGAAGCTTTCTTT. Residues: CASSLEKERTGPPNTEAFF.